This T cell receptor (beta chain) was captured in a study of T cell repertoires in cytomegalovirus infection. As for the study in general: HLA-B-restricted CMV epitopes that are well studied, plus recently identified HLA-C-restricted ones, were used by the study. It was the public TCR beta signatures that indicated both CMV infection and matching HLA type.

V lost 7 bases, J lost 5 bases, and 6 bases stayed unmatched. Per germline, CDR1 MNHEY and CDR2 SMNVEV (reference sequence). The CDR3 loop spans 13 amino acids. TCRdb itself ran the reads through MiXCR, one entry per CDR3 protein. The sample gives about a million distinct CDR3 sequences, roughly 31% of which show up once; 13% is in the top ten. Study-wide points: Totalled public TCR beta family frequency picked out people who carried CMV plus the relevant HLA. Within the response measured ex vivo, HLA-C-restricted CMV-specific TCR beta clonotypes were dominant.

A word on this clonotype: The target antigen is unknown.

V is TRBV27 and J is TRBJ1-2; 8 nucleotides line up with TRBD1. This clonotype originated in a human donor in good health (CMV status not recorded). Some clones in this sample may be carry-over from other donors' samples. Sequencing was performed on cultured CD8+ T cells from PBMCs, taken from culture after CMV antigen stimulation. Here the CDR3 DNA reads TGTGCCAGCAAGGCAGGGGGCGCTTATGGCTACACCTTC. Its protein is CASKAGGAYGYTF.